A few counts support the clone carrying this T cell receptor (beta chain). V was shortened by 7 bases and J by 2 bases, with 15 bases between the two germline ends. The CDR3 spans 13 residues. Germline lookup yields CDR1 DFQATT and CDR2 SNEGSKA (reference sequence). The entry originates in a study of identical twins. TCRdb reanalysed the 5' RACE reads using MiXCR and keeps one entry per CDR3 protein. The sample contains 1,800,000 or so distinct CDR3 sequences, 25% to 35% of which appear only once. Sequencing was performed on cord blood. The clonotype comes from a newborn girl in good health. The gene calls are TRBV20-1 and TRBJ2-7, with a tentative D call TRBD1 (6 bases). CDR3 sequence: CSVTRQVTYEQYF. The CDR3 DNA is TGCAGTGTCACCCGACAGGTAACCTACGAGCAGTACTTC.